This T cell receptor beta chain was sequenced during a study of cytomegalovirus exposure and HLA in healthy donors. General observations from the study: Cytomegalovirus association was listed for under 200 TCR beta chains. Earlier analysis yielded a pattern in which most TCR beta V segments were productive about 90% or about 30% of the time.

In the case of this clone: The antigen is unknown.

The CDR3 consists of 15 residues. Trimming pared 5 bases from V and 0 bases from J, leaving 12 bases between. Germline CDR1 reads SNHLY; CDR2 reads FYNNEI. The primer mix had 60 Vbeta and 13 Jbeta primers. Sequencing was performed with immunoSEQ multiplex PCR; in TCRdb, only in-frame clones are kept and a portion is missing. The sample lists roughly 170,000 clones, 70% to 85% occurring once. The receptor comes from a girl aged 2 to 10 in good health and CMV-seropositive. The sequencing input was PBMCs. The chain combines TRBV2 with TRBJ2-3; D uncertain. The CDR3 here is CASSLDGASTDTQYF. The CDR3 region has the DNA TGTGCCAGCAGTCTAGACGGAGCTAGCACAGATACGCAGTATTTT.